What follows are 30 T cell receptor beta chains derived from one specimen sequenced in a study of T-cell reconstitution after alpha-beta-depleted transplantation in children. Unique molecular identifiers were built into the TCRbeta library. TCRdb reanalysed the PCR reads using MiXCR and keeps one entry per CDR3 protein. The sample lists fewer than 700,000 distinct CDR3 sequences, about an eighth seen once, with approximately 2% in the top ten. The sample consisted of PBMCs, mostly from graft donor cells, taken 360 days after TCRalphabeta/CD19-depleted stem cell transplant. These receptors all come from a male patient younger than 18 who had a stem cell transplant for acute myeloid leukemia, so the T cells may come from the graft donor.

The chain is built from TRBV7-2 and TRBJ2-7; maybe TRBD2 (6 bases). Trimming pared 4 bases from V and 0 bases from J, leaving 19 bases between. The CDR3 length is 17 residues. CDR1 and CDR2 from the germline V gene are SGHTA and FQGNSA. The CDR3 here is CASSSSSGGNLSYEQYF. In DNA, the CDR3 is TGTGCCAGCAGCTCCTCTAGTGGCGGGAACCTCTCCTACGAGCAGTACTTC.

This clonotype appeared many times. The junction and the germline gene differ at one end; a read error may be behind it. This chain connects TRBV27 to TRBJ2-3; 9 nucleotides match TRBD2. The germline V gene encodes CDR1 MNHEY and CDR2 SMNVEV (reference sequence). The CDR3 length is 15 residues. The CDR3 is CASSASGTSIDTQYF. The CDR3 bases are TGTGCCAGCAGTGCGTCCGGGACTAGCATAGATACGCAGTATTTT.

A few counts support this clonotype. The CDR3 here is CASKIGETQYF. The CDR3 nucleotides read TGCGCCAGCAAGATTGGAGAGACCCAGTACTTC. The J gene is TRBJ2-5, the V gene TRBV5-1; no reliable D call. Germline V CDR1 and CDR2: SGHRS, YFSETQ. The CDR3 has 11 amino acids. Trimming shortened V by 6 bases and J by 4 bases, and 7 bases separated the two germline ends.

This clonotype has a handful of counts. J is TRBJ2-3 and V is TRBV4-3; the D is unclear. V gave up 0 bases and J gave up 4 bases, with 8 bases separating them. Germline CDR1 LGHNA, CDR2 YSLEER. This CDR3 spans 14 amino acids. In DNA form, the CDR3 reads TGCGCCAGCAGCCAAGATGGTCCCCCAGATACGCAGTATTTT. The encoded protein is CASSQDGPPDTQYF.

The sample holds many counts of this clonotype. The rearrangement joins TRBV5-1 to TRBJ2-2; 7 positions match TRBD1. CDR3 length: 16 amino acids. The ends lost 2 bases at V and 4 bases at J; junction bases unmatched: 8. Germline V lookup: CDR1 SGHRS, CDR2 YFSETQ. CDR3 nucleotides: TGCGCCAGCAGCTTTTACGGACAGGACTTCACCGGGGAGCTGTTTTTT. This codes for CASSFYGQDFTGELFF.

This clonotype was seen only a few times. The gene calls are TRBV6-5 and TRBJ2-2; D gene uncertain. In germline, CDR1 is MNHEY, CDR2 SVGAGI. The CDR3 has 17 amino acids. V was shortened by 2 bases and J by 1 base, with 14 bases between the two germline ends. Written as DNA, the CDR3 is TGTGCCAGCAGTTACCTCATCCGTCCAGGGAACACCGGGGAGCTGTTTTTT. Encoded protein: CASSYLIRPGNTGELFF.

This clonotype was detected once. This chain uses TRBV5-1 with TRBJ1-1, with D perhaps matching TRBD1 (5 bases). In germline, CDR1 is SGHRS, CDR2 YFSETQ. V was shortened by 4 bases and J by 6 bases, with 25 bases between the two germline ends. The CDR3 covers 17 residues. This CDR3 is CASSPLRSGGFGPEAFF. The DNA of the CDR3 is TGCGCCAGCAGCCCCCTACGATCGGGGGGGTTTGGTCCTGAAGCTTTCTTT.

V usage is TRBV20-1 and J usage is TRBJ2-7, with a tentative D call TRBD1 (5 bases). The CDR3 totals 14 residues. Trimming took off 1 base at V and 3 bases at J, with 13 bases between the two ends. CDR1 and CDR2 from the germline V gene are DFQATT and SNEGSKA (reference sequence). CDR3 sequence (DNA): TGCAGTGCTAGAGGGGGCGACACCATCTACGAGCAGTACTTC. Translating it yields CSARGGDTIYEQYF.

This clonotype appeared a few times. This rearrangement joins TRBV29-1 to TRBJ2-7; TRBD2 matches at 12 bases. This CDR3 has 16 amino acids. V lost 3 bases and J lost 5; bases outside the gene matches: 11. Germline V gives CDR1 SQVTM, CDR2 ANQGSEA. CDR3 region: CSVDRLAGALLNEQYF. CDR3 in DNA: TGCAGCGTTGATAGACTAGCGGGAGCCCTCCTGAACGAGCAGTACTTC.

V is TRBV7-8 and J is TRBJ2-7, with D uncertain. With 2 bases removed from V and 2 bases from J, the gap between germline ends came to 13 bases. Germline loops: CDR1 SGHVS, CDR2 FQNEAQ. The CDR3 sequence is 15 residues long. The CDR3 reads CASSLNPGLTYEQYF. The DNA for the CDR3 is TGTGCCAGCAGCTTAAACCCTGGCCTAACCTACGAGCAGTACTTC.

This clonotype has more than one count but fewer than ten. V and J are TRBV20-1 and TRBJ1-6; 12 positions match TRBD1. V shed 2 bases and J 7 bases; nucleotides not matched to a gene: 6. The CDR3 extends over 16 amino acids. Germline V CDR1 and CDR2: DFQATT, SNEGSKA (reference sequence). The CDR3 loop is CSARWDRGPLNSPLHF. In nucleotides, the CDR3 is TGCAGTGCTAGATGGGACAGGGGGCCGCTCAATTCACCCCTCCACTTT.

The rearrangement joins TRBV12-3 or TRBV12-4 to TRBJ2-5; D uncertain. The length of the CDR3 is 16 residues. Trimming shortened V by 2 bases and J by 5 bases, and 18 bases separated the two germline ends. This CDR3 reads CASSLRQKVVGETQYF. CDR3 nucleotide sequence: TGTGCCAGCAGTTTACGTCAGAAGGTGGTCGGGGAGACCCAGTACTTC.

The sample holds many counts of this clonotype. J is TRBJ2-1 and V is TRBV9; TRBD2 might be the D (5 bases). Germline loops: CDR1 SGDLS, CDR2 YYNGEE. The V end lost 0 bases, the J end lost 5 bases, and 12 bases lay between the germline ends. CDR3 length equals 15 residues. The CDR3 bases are TGTGCCAGCAGCGTAGGGGCAGGAGGAAACAATGAGCAGTTCTTC. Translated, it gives CASSVGAGGNNEQFF.

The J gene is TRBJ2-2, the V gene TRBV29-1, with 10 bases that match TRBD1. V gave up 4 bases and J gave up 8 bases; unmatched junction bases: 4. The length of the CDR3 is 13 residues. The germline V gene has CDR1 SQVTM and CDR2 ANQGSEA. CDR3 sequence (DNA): TGCAGCGTTGGACAGGGGGCCCGGGGGGAGCTGTTTTTT. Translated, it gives CSVGQGARGELFF.

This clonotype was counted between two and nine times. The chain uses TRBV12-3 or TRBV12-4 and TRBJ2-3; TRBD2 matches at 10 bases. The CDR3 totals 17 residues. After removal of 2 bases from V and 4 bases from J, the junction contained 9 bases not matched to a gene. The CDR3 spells CASSLFVLAGEADTQYF. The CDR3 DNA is TGTGCCAGCAGTTTATTTGTGCTAGCGGGAGAGGCAGATACGCAGTATTTT.

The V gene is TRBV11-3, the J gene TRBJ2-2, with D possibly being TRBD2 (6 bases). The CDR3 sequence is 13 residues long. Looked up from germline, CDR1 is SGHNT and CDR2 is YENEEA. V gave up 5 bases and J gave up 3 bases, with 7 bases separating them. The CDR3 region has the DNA TGTGCCAGCAGCCGGGACTACACCGGGGAGCTGTTTTTT. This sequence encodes CASSRDYTGELFF.

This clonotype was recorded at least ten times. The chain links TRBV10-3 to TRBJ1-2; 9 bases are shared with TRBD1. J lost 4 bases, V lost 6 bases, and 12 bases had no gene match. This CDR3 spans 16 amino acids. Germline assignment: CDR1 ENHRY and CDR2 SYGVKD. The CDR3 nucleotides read TGTGCCATCAGAAGGGACAGGGATTGTTGGGCCTATGGCTACACCTTC. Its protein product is CAIRRDRDCWAYGYTF.

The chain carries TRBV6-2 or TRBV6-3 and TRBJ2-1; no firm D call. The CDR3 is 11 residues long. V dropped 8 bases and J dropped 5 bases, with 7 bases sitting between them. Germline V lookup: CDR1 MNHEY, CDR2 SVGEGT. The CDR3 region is CASLRNNEQFF. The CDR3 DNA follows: TGTGCCAGCCTGAGGAACAATGAGCAGTTCTTC.

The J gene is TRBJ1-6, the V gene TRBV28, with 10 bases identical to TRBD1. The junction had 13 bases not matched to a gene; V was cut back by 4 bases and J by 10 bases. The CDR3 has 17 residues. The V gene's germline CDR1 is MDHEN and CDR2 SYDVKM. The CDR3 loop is CASSSIRDRGFRSPLHF. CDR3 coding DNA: TGTGCCAGCAGTTCAATCCGGGACAGGGGCTTCAGATCACCCCTCCACTTT.

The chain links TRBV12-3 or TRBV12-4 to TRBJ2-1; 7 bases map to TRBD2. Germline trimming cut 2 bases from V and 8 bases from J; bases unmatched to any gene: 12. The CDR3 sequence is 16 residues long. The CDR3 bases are TGTGCCAGCAGTTTATTACGGGAGGAGATGGGTGATGAGCAGTTCTTC. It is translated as CASSLLREEMGDEQFF.

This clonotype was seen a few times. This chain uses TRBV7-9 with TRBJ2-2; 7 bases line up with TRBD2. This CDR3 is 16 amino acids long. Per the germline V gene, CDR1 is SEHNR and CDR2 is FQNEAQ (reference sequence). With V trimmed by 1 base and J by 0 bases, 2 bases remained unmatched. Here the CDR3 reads CASSLEGGANTGELFF. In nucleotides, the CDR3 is TGTGCCAGCAGCTTAGAGGGAGGGGCGAACACCGGGGAGCTGTTTTTT.

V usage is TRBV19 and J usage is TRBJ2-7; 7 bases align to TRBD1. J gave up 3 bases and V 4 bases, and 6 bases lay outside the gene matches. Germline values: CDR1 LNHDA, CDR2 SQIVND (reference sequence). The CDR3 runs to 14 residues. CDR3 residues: CASSKGTAIYEQYF. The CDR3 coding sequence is TGTGCCAGTAGTAAAGGGACAGCGATCTACGAGCAGTACTTC.

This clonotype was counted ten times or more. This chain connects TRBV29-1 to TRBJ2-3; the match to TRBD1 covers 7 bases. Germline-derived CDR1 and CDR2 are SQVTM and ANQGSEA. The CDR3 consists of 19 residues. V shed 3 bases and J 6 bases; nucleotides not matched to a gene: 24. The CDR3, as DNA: TGCAGCGTTGAGAGTCGTACAGGGGATGTAATTGGTATTGGCGATACGCAGTATTTT. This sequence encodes CSVESRTGDVIGIGDTQYF.

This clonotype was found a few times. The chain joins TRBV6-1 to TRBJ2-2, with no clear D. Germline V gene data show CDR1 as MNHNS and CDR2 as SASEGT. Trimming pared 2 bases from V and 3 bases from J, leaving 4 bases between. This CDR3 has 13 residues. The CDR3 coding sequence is TGTGCCAGCAGTGAAATAGACACCGGGGAGCTGTTTTTT. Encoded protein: CASSEIDTGELFF.

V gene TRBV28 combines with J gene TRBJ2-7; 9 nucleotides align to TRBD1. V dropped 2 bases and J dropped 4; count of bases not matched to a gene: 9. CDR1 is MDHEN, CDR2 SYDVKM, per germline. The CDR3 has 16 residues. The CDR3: CASSLGSGQGRYEQYF. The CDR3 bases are TGTGCCAGCAGTTTAGGATCGGGACAGGGAAGGTACGAGCAGTACTTC.

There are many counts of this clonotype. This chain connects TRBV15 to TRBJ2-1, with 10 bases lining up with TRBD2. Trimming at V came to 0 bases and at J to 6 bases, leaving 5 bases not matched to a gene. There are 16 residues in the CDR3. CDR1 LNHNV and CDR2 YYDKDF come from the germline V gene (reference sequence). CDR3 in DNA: TGTGCCACCAGCAGAGATCCTAGCGGGAGAGGCAATGAGCAGTTCTTC. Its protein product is CATSRDPSGRGNEQFF.

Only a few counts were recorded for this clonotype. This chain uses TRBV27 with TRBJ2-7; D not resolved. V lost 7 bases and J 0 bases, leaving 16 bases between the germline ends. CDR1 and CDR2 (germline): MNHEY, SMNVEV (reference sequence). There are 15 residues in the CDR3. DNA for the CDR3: TGTGCCAGCAAAGACCAGCAAGCCTCCTCCTACGAGCAGTACTTC. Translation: CASKDQQASSYEQYF.

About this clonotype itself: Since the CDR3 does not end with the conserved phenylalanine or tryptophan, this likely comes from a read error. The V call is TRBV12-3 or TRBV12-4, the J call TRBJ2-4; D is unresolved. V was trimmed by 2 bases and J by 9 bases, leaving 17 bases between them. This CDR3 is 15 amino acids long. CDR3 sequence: CASSLRASSLTIQYL. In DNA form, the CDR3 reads TGTGCCAGCAGTTTAAGGGCCTCTTCCCTAACCATTCAGTACCTC.

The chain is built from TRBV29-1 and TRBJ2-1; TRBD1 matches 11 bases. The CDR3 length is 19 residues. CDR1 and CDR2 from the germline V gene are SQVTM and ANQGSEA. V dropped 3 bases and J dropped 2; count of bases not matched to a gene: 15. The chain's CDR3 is CSVDREDRGLVSPYNEQFF. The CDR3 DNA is TGCAGCGTTGACAGGGAGGACAGGGGGCTTGTTTCTCCCTACAATGAGCAGTTCTTC.

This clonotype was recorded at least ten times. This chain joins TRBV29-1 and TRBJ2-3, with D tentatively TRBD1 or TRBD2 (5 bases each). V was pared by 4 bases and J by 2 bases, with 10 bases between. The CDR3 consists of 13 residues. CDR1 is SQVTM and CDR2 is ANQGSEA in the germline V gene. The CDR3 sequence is CSVAGLFTDTQYF. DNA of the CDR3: TGCAGCGTTGCGGGGCTTTTCACAGATACGCAGTATTTT.